These 30 T cell receptor beta chains came from one sample sequenced in a study of regulatory T cells in long-lasting Graves disease. Both iRepertoire HTBI primers and Arm-PCR of CDR3 regions were used to build the TCR beta libraries. TCRdb called the multiplex PCR reads again in MiXCR, with one record for every CDR3 protein. The sample lists 500,000 or so distinct CDR3 sequences; roughly 17% were seen once. Time point described: newly diagnosed GD, antithyroid drugs for less than 3 months. Generation of the TCR library employed RNA extracted from PBMCs. This sample was also put to use in a study of T cells in Graves' hyperthyroidism and ophthalmopathy.

Sequences were derived from peripheral blood mononuclear cells (PBMCs), sampled at new diagnosis, from a patient treated with antithyroid drugs. The receptors were gathered from a man aged 40-50 years with Graves disease.

V usage is TRBV29-1 and J usage is TRBJ1-1; D gene uncertain. Germline CDR1 is SQVTM and CDR2 is ANQGSEA. There are 11 residues in the CDR3. The germline V and J ends were trimmed by 7 bases and 2 bases, with 8 bases remaining between them. The CDR3 spells CSAHRNTEAFF. The DNA for the CDR3 is TGCAGCGCCCACCGCAACACTGAAGCTTTCTTT.

This clonotype appeared a few times. CDR3 in amino acids: CASSYRNQGMETQYF. Here the CDR3 DNA reads TGTGCCAGCAGTTACCGGAACCAGGGGATGGAGACCCAGTACTTC. The V call is TRBV6-2 or TRBV6-3, the J call TRBJ2-5, with a possible D match to TRBD1 (6 bases). The CDR3 has 15 residues. Germline CDR1 MNHEY, CDR2 SVGEGT. V gave up 2 bases and J gave up 5 bases, with 15 bases separating them.

The table lists this clonotype with many counts. The gene calls are TRBV7-2 and TRBJ2-5; a possible D gene is TRBD2 (6 bases). The CDR3 runs 20 residues. The V end was cut by 1 base, the J end by 5 bases, with 29 bases between. The germline CDR1 and CDR2 sequences are SGHTA and FQGNSA. This CDR3 reads CASSLVPQGPSGGRGETQYF. CDR3 nucleotide sequence: TGTGCCAGCAGCTTAGTACCTCAGGGCCCAAGTGGGGGTCGGGGGGAGACCCAGTACTTC.

This clonotype was seen ten or more times. This sequence joins TRBV7-9 and TRBJ2-7, with 15 bases matching TRBD2. The CDR3 runs to 13 residues. The V gene's germline CDR1 is SEHNR and CDR2 FQNEAQ (reference sequence). Trimming took 10 bases from V and 4 from J; bases not matched to a gene: 2. CDR3 nucleotide sequence: TGTGCCATCGGGACTAGCGGGAGGTACGAGCAGTACTTC. Translating it yields CAIGTSGRYEQYF.

The chain links TRBV24-1 to TRBJ2-3; D possibly corresponds to TRBD1 (6 bases). CDR3 length: 15 amino acids. CDR1 is KGHDR, CDR2 SFDVKD, per germline. V gave up 3 bases and J gave up 4 bases, with 13 bases separating them. The CDR3 region has the DNA TGTGCCACCAGTGATATTACAGGGAATGCAGATACGCAGTATTTT. It is translated as CATSDITGNADTQYF.

The J gene is TRBJ2-2, the V gene TRBV5-1; 8 nucleotides agree with TRBD1. The CDR3 runs to 14 residues. Per the germline V gene, CDR1 is SGHRS and CDR2 is YFSETQ. V was pared by 9 bases and J by 4 bases, with 8 bases of the junction left unmatched. In nucleotides, the CDR3 is TGCGCCACCTCGACAGGGGACACCACCGGGGAGCTGTTTTTT. This gives the protein CATSTGDTTGELFF.

This clonotype occurred many times. The V and J genes are TRBV28 and TRBJ2-7; TRBD1 aligns across 10 bases. The CDR3 covers 16 residues. V lost 7 bases and J lost 2; bases outside the gene matches: 11. Germline V gene lookup returns CDR1 MDHEN and CDR2 SYDVKM. The CDR3 DNA sequence: TGTGCCAGCACCCCCACCAGGGACAGGGGCACCTACGAGCAGTACTTC. As protein: CASTPTRDRGTYEQYF.

The table lists this clonotype with many counts. The gene calls are TRBV27 and TRBJ2-1; either TRBD1 or TRBD2 may fit D (5 bases each). The V end lost 10 bases, the J end lost 9 bases, and 22 bases lay between the germline ends. This CDR3 has 14 amino acids. Germline V gene lookup returns CDR1 MNHEY and CDR2 SMNVEV (reference sequence). The CDR3 loop reads CATSFSGRLTEQFF. In nucleotides, the CDR3 is TGTGCCACCTCCTTTTCGGGGCGGCTTACTGAGCAGTTCTTC.

V and J are TRBV4-1 and TRBJ1-3; D is perhaps TRBD1 (5 bases). Germline values: CDR1 MGHRA, CDR2 YSYEKL. The CDR3 runs 15 residues. With 0 bases removed from V and 2 bases from J, the gap between germline ends came to 8 bases. CDR3 sequence (DNA): TGCGCCAGCAGCCAAGATCGGGGCCCTGGAAACACCATATATTTT. Translated, it gives CASSQDRGPGNTIYF.

This clonotype has ten or more counts. The chain employs TRBV20-1 and TRBJ2-1; TRBD2 aligns across 9 bases. This CDR3 comprises 17 residues. CDR1 is DFQATT, CDR2 SNEGSKA, per germline (reference sequence). The V gene end was trimmed by 4 bases and the J gene end by 2 bases; junction bases not matched to a gene: 12. The CDR3 spells CSATNASKRGAYNEQFF. The CDR3 DNA follows: TGCAGTGCTACTAATGCCTCTAAGCGGGGGGCCTACAATGAGCAGTTCTTC.

The rearrangement links TRBV9 to TRBJ2-2, with a weak D call TRBD2 (5 bases). V was shortened by 0 bases and J by 6 bases, with 6 bases between the two germline ends. Germline lookup yields CDR1 SGDLS and CDR2 YYNGEE. The CDR3 has 13 amino acids. The CDR3 DNA follows: TGTGCCAGCAGCGTAGACGGGGCCGGGGAGCTGTTTTTT. This translates into CASSVDGAGELFF. Together with reference TRBV9 and TRBJ2-2, the CDR3 gives the full variable domain: DSGVTQTPKHLITATGQRVTLRCSPRSGDLSVYWYQQSLDQGLQFLIQYYNGEERAKGNILERFSAQQFPDLHSELNLSSLELGDSALYFCASSVDGAGELFFGEGSRLTVL.

This clonotype was seen many times. V usage is TRBV11-3 and J usage is TRBJ2-3, with TRBD2 identical over 7 bases. Germline-derived CDR1 and CDR2 are SGHNT and YENEEA. CDR3 size: 17 residues. J gave up 1 base and V 4 bases, and 11 bases lay outside the gene matches. CDR3 loop: CASSSNGLVRGTDTQYF. The CDR3 region has the DNA TGTGCCAGCAGCTCCAATGGACTAGTCCGTGGCACAGATACGCAGTATTTT.

Only a few counts were recorded for this clonotype. V is TRBV20-1 and J is TRBJ2-7; weak D call: TRBD1 (6 bases). V lost 5 bases and J lost 6, with 20 bases in between. CDR1 DFQATT and CDR2 SNEGSKA come from the germline V gene (reference sequence). This CDR3 is 14 amino acids long. The CDR3 spells CSAGTGTFPSEQYF. The CDR3 nucleotides read TGCAGTGCTGGCACAGGGACCTTTCCCTCCGAGCAGTACTTC.

The sample holds many counts of this clonotype. The gene calls are TRBV13 and TRBJ2-7, with no clear D. The CDR3 covers 13 residues. Trimming left V 1 base short and J 1 base short, with 5 bases between. Germline V gene data show CDR1 as PRHDT and CDR2 as FYEKMQ (reference sequence). The DNA for the CDR3 is TGTGCCAGCAGCTTAGACCAGTCCTACGAGCAGTACTTC. Translating it yields CASSLDQSYEQYF.

This clonotype was recorded at least ten times. The gene calls are TRBV5-1 and TRBJ2-7; D gene unclear. Germline assignment: CDR1 SGHRS and CDR2 YFSETQ. The CDR3 covers 13 residues. V gave up 0 bases and J gave up 6 bases, with 10 bases separating them. CDR3 region: CASSLAGRSEQYF. In DNA form, the CDR3 reads TGCGCCAGCAGCTTGGCTGGGCGTTCCGAGCAGTACTTC.

This clonotype was seen ten or more times. The chain has TRBV6-2 or TRBV6-3 and TRBJ2-1; a weak D match, TRBD2 (5 bases). Germline V gives CDR1 MNHEY, CDR2 SVGEGT. Trimming took 5 bases from V and 8 from J, leaving 16 bases between them. The length of the CDR3 is 14 residues. CDR3 residues: CASSDQAEADEQFF. The CDR3 nucleotides are TGTGCCAGCAGTGACCAAGCGGAAGCTGATGAGCAGTTCTTC.

About this clonotype itself: Given a much more abundant clone one base away, this may be a read error. The rearrangement uses TRBV28 and TRBJ1-1; D is undetermined. Germline CDR1 is MDHEN and CDR2 is SYDVKM. The CDR3 length is 14 residues. The DNA of the CDR3 is TGTGCCGGCAGTTCGGTTTCAAAGGGCACTGAAGCTTTCTTT. As protein: CAGSSVSKGTEAFF.

The sample holds many counts of this clonotype. The chain recombines TRBV3-1 with TRBJ1-1, with TRBD1 as a possible D gene (5 bases). Germline V gene data show CDR1 as LGHDT and CDR2 as YNNKEL (reference sequence). The CDR3 is made up of 13 amino acids. The ends were cut back, 4 bases at V and 4 bases at J, with 10 bases in the middle. The CDR3 DNA is TGTGCCAGCAGCCCTGGGGGATTCACTGAAGCTTTCTTT. It encodes CASSPGGFTEAFF.

Comment on this clonotype: This sequence may be a read error, since a much larger clone differs from it by one base. This chain links TRBV24-1 with TRBJ2-3; no clear D. CDR1 and CDR2 from the germline V gene are KGHDR and SFDVKD. This CDR3 comprises 14 residues. V lost 6 bases and J lost 4, with 13 bases in between. The CDR3 bases are TGTGCCACCAGTCATCCCTACAGCTCAGATACGCAGTATTTT. Amino acid sequence: CATSHPYSSDTQYF.

This clonotype was observed a few times. J is TRBJ2-1 and V is TRBV5-5; D is unresolved. This CDR3 has 15 amino acids. Germline loops: CDR1 SGHKS, CDR2 YYEKEE (reference sequence). V was cut by 4 bases and J by 5 bases, with 16 bases left in between. In nucleotides, the CDR3 is TGTGCCAGCAGCGATGGTTGGCGGACGCACAATGAGCAGTTCTTC. It encodes CASSDGWRTHNEQFF.

This clonotype was observed many times. The chain uses TRBV7-2 and TRBJ2-7; D is perhaps TRBD2 (6 bases). V lost 2 bases, J lost 2 bases, and 10 bases lay in between. The CDR3 length is 14 residues. Germline CDR1 reads SGHTA; CDR2 reads FQGNSA. CDR3 coding DNA: TGTGCCAGCAGCTTACCGGGACTGGCCTACGAGCAGTACTTC. Translation: CASSLPGLAYEQYF.

This clonotype was found a few times. This may stem from a read error, because a much larger clone lies one nucleotide away. The chain combines TRBV7-8 with TRBJ1-1; the D gene is possibly TRBD1 (6 bases). Germline-derived CDR1 and CDR2 are SGHVS and FQNEAQ. This CDR3 is 15 amino acids long. V lost 0 bases and J 1 base, leaving 9 bases between the germline ends. CDR3 sequence reads: CASSLAGAGNTEAFF. CDR3 DNA sequence: TGTGCCAGCAGCTTAGCGGGGGCAGGGAACACTGAAGCTTTCTTT.

This clonotype was picked up one time. J is TRBJ2-5 and V is TRBV6-2 or TRBV6-3; maybe TRBD2 (6 bases). The CDR3 extends over 13 amino acids. Germline V CDR1 and CDR2: MNHEY, SVGEGT. The V end was cut by 8 bases, the J end by 5 bases, with 15 bases between. CDR3 loop: CASYGGSGETQYF. The CDR3 DNA reads as TGTGCCAGCTATGGGGGGTCGGGTGAGACCCAGTACTTC.

Many counts were recorded for this clonotype. The chain uses TRBV30 and TRBJ1-1, with unresolved D. Germline V lookup: CDR1 GTSNPN, CDR2 SVGIG (reference sequence). The CDR3 consists of 15 residues. With 0 bases removed from V and 3 bases from J, the gap between germline ends came to 14 bases. The chain's CDR3 is CAWSVLSWQHTEAFF. As DNA, the CDR3 is TGTGCCTGGAGTGTTTTATCTTGGCAGCACACTGAAGCTTTCTTT.

This clonotype appeared a few times. This chain connects TRBV15 to TRBJ2-7, with D tentatively TRBD1 or TRBD2 (5 bases each). CDR1 and CDR2 from the germline V gene are LNHNV and YYDKDF (reference sequence). This CDR3 comprises 14 residues. V gave up 0 bases and J gave up 5 bases, with 11 bases separating them. The CDR3 loop is CATSRDRTGHEQYF. The CDR3, as DNA: TGTGCCACCAGCAGAGACCGTACGGGACACGAGCAGTACTTC.

Many counts were recorded for this clonotype. The chain is built from TRBV5-1 and TRBJ2-7; D unresolved. The CDR3 contains 15 residues. Per the germline V gene, CDR1 is SGHRS and CDR2 is YFSETQ. The V end was cut by 0 bases, the J end by 7 bases, with 17 bases between. CDR3 sequence reads: CASSLEGSPEREQYF. The DNA for the CDR3 is TGCGCCAGCAGCTTGGAGGGATCCCCAGAGAGGGAGCAGTACTTC.

This clonotype was counted many times. The chain is built from TRBV30 and TRBJ2-1; D remains ambiguous. V dropped 7 bases and J dropped 7 bases, with 11 bases sitting between them. The CDR3 totals 11 residues. Germline CDR1 and CDR2: GTSNPN and SVGIG (reference sequence). The CDR3 DNA sequence: TGTGCCTTAACCAGTGGAAATGAGCAGTTCTTC. This encodes CALTSGNEQFF.

In its sample, this clonotype was seen many times. V is TRBV12-3 or TRBV12-4 and J is TRBJ1-5, with 7 positions matching TRBD1. The CDR3 spans 14 residues. Losses at the gene ends were 7 bases for V and 6 bases for J; bases not matched to a gene: 9. This CDR3 is CASNKQGLLQPQHF. The DNA of the CDR3 is TGTGCCAGCAACAAACAGGGGCTCCTTCAGCCCCAGCATTTT.

This clonotype turned up a few times. The gene calls are TRBV7-2 and TRBJ1-4, with a tentative D call TRBD1 (6 bases). The V and J ends lost 5 bases and 5 bases respectively, with 12 bases between them. This CDR3 contains 14 residues. The V gene's germline CDR1 is SGHTA and CDR2 FQGNSA. In DNA form, the CDR3 reads TGTGCCAGCAGCGAAACAGGGAACAATGAAAAACTGTTTTTT. It yields the protein CASSETGNNEKLFF.

This clonotype was observed a few times. Sequence at one end of the junction differs from germline and may be a read error. CDR3 in DNA: TGTGCCACCAGTGATCCCCGGGCCGGTTATCAACCCCAGCATTTT. It specifies CATSDPRAGYQPQHF. The chain joins TRBV24-1 to TRBJ1-5; D is unresolved. CDR3 length: 15 residues. Germline V gives CDR1 KGHDR, CDR2 SFDVKD.